The source of this T cell receptor beta chain is a study of Graves' ophthalmopathy and Graves' hyperthyroidism. Across the study: Peripheral blood collection took place at initial diagnosis, before any treatment. Notes on the study in general: Ophthalmopathy and stable hyperthyroidism were discriminated by a 13-signature model, with roughly 90% sensitivity and about 84% specificity.

This clonotype was seen repeatedly, ten times or more. Its target is unknown. In germline, CDR1 is SGHDT, CDR2 YYEEEE. This CDR3 comprises 14 residues. V was trimmed by 0 bases and J by 2 bases, leaving 9 bases between them. Thyroid ultrasound, orbital computed tomography, TRAb, serum thyroxine and clinical symptoms formed the basis of diagnosis. The authors amplified TCR beta CDR3 regions from RNA transcripts. Second-round multiplex PCR came after first-round RT-PCR with HTBI primers. TCRdb itself ran the multiplex PCR reads through MiXCR, one entry per CDR3 protein. The data show about 620,000 distinct CDR3 sequences, 22% seen once.

Source material: peripheral blood. This sequence joins TRBV5-6 and TRBJ2-7; D is uncertain. This receptor was taken from a woman younger than 35 with stable Graves' hyperthyroidism. Some clones in this sample may be carry-over from other donors' samples. This chain's CDR3 is CASSLAYRAYEQYF. The CDR3 bases are TGTGCCAGCAGCTTGGCCTACAGAGCCTACGAGCAGTACTTC.